This is a list of T cell receptor beta chains from one sample in a study of shared clonotypes between healthy human individuals. Assay used: immunoSEQ multiplex PCR; TCRdb lists only in-frame clones, some missing. Of about 1 million clones in the sample, 65% to 75% were seen once. The sample consisted of memory CD4+ T cells sorted from blood. Receptor source: a man aged 18 to 29 in good health. The CDR3 runs from the conserved cysteine through the conserved F or W. D genes are given only for firm matches. Rows give clone size only sometimes, using once, few, many, or a class for an expanded clone.

D: TRBD1; J: TRBJ2-3; size: .; V: TRBV7-2; DNA: TGTGCCAGCAGCTCCGGACAGGTGAACACAGATACGCAGTATTTT; CDR3: CASSSGQVNTDTQYF
D: TRBD1; J: TRBJ1-2; size: .; V: TRBV6-6; DNA: TGTGCCAGCAGCTCCGACAGGGTTAGGGATGGCTACACCTTC; CDR3: CASSSDRVRDGYTF
D: .; J: TRBJ2-2; size: .; V: TRBV6-5; DNA: TGTGCCAGCAGTTACTCGATAGGGACCACCGGGGAGCTGTTTTTT; CDR3: CASSYSIGTTGELFF
D: .; J: TRBJ1-2; size: .; V: TRBV10-3; DNA: TGTGCCATCAGTGAGTCCGGGGGTCCTAACTATGGCTACACCTTC; CDR3: CAISESGGPNYGYTF
D: .; J: TRBJ2-1; size: .; V: TRBV7-7; DNA: TGTGCTAGCAGCGCGGGGACCAGTGGGGGGAATGAGCAGTTCTTC; CDR3: CASSAGTSGGNEQFF
D: .; J: TRBJ2-1; size: .; V: TRBV11-3; DNA: TGTGCCAGCAGCTTAGAATCCGGGCCCCTGAACGAGCAGTTCTTC; CDR3: CASSLESGPLNEQFF
D: .; J: TRBJ1-3; size: .; V: TRBV7-2; DNA: TGTGCCAGCAGCTTAACGTCCGGAAGCTCTGGAAACACCATATATTTT; CDR3: CASSLTSGSSGNTIYF
D: TRBD1; J: TRBJ1-1; size: .; V: TRBV2; DNA: TGTGCCAGCATTCGACAGGGGGCAGGGGCTTTCTTT; CDR3: CASIRQGAGAFF
D: .; J: TRBJ1-6; size: .; V: TRBV6-1; DNA: TGTGCCAGCAGTGAAGAAACGCCCGCCGCCCTCCACTTT; CDR3: CASSEETPAALHF
D: .; J: TRBJ1-6; size: .; V: TRBV5-1; DNA: TGCGCCAGCAGCTTGGGGCAGGACAACTCCCTCCACTTT; CDR3: CASSLGQDNSLHF
D: .; J: TRBJ2-2; size: few; V: TRBV6-6; DNA: TGTGCCAGCAGTTACTCGGGGGTGGAGGAGCTGTTTTTT; CDR3: CASSYSGVEELFF
D: .; J: TRBJ1-5; size: .; V: TRBV9; DNA: TGTGCCAGCAGCGTAGGGGTCCAGCCCCAGCATTTT; CDR3: CASSVGVQPQHF
D: .; J: TRBJ2-7; size: .; V: TRBV28; DNA: TGTGCCAGCGTCAGGGATAGCTCCTACGAGCAGTACTTC; CDR3: CASVRDSSYEQYF
D: .; J: TRBJ2-1; size: .; V: TRBV2; DNA: TGTGCCAGCAGTGAAGCAACTCATGAGCAGTTCTTC; CDR3: CASSEATHEQFF
D: TRBD2; J: TRBJ2-7; size: .; V: TRBV7-9; DNA: TGTGCCAGCAGCTTAACGCTAGCGGGGGTGCCTTTCGAGCAGTACTTC; CDR3: CASSLTLAGVPFEQYF
D: TRBD1; J: TRBJ2-7; size: .; V: TRBV5-4; DNA: TGTGCCAGCAGCTTGGCCCCCAGGGGGCAGGACGAGCAGTACTTC; CDR3: CASSLAPRGQDEQYF
D: .; J: TRBJ2-7; size: .; V: TRBV5-6; DNA: TGTGCCAGCAGCTTGGTAGGCATCTACGAGCAGTACTTC; CDR3: CASSLVGIYEQYF
D: TRBD1; J: TRBJ1-2; size: .; V: TRBV29-1; DNA: TGCAGCGTGGACAGCCTTGGGGACAGCAACTATGGCTACACCTTC; CDR3: CSVDSLGDSNYGYTF
D: TRBD1; J: TRBJ1-4; size: .; V: TRBV7-9; DNA: TGTGCCAGCAGCCCCCCCGGGACAGCAACTAATGAAAAACTGTTTTTT; CDR3: CASSPPGTATNEKLFF
D: .; J: TRBJ2-1; size: .; V: TRBV7-2; DNA: TGTGCCAGCAGCTTAGTACTAGGGTACAATGAGCAGTTCTTC; CDR3: CASSLVLGYNEQFF
D: .; J: TRBJ1-2; size: .; V: TRBV6-5; DNA: TGTGCCAGCAGAAGCGACCGGGCAGGGAACTATGGCTACACCTTC; CDR3: CASRSDRAGNYGYTF
D: .; J: TRBJ1-1; size: once; V: TRBV19; DNA: TGTGCCAGTAGTGATCGGGGCCTGGGAACTGAAGCTTTCTTT; CDR3: CASSDRGLGTEAFF
D: .; J: TRBJ1-1; size: .; V: TRBV5-1; DNA: TGCGCCAGCAGCTTGTCAGGCAGAGAGAACACTGAAGCTTTCTTT; CDR3: CASSLSGRENTEAFF
D: .; J: TRBJ1-2; size: .; V: TRBV7-2; DNA: TGTGCCAGCAGCTCCACAGAGCCCTATGGCTACACCTTC; CDR3: CASSSTEPYGYTF
D: .; J: TRBJ2-2; size: .; V: TRBV11-2; DNA: TGTGCCAGCAGCCCTCCTAACACCGGGGAGCTGTTTTTT; CDR3: CASSPPNTGELFF
D: .; J: TRBJ1-1; size: .; V: TRBV19; DNA: TGTGCCAGTAGTATTTCTCCCGCGGTCTGGGGCCCTGAAGCTTTCTTT; CDR3: CASSISPAVWGPEAFF
D: .; J: TRBJ2-7; size: .; V: TRBV18; DNA: TGTGCCAGCTCACCATCGTCAGATACCTACGAGCAGTACTTC; CDR3: CASSPSSDTYEQYF
D: .; J: TRBJ1-5; size: .; V: TRBV21-1; DNA: TGTGCCAGCAGCGCCCTGGACCCTCGGGGCCTACCATATTATAGCAATCAGCCCCAGCATTTT; CDR3: CASSALDPRGLPYYSNQPQHF
D: TRBD1; J: TRBJ1-6; size: .; V: TRBV2; DNA: TGTGCCAGCAGTGAAGTGGCAGGGGGCGCGGGGTCACCCCTCCACTTT; CDR3: CASSEVAGGAGSPLHF
D: .; J: TRBJ2-7; size: once; V: TRBV6-5; DNA: TGTGCCACCTGGCAGGGCGAGCAGTACTTC; CDR3: CATWQGEQYF